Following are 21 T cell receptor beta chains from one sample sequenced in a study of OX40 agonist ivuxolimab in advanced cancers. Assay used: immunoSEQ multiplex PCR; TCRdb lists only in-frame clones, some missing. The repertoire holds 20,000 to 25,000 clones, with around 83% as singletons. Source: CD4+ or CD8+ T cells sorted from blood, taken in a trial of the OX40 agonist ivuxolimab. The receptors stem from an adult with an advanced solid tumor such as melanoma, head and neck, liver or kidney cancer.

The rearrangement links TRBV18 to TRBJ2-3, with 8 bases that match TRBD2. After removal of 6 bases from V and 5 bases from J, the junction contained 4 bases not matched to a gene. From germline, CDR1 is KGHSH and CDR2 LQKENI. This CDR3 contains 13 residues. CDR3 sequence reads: CASSTGGKDTQYF. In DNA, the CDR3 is TGTGCCAGCTCCACGGGGGGGAAAGATACGCAGTATTTT.

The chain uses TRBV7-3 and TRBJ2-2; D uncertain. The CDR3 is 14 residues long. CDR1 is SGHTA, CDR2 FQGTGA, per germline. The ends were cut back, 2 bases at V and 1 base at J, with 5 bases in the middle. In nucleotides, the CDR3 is TGTGCCAGCAGCTTATGGGGGAACACCGGGGAGCTGTTTTTT. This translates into CASSLWGNTGELFF.

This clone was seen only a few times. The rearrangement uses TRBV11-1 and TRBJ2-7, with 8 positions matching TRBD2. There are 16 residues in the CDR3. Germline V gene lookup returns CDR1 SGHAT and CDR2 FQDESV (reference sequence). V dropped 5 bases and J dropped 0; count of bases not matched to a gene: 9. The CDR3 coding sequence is TGTGCCAGCAGCCGTCCCGGGACTAGAAGCTCCTACGAGCAGTACTTC. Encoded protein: CASSRPGTRSSYEQYF.

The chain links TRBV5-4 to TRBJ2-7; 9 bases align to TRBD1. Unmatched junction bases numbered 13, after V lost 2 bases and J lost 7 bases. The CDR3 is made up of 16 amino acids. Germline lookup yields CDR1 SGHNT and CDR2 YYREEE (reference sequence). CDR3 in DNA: TGTGCCAGCAGCTTAGAGACAGGGGGAAATCGGAAGGAGCAGTACTTC. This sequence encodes CASSLETGGNRKEQYF.

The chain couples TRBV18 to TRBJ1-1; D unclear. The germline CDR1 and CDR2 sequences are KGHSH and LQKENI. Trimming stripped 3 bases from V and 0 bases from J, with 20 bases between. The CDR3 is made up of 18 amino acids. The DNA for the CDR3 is TGTGCCAGCTCACCCTCTACCATACGAACACCTTTGAACACTGAAGCTTTCTTT. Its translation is CASSPSTIRTPLNTEAFF.

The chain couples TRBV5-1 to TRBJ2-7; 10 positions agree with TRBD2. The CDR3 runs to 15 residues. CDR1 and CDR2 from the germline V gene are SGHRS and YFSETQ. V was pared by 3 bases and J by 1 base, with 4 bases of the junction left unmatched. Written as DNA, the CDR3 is TGCGCCAGCAGCTCGTTAGCGGGGGGTTCCTACGAGCAGTACTTC. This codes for CASSSLAGGSYEQYF. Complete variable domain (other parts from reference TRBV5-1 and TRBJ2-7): KAGVTQTPRYLIKTRGQQVTLSCSPISGHRSVSWYQQTPGQGLQFLFEYFSETQRNKGNFPGRFSGRQFSNSRSEMNVSTLELGDSALYLCASSSLAGGSYEQYFGPGTRLTVT.

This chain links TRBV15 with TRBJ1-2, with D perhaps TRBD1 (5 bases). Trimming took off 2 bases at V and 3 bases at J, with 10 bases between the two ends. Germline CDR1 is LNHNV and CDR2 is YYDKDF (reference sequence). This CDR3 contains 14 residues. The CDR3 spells CATSRRGGYYGYTF. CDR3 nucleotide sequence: TGTGCCACCAGCAGAAGGGGAGGATACTATGGCTACACCTTC.

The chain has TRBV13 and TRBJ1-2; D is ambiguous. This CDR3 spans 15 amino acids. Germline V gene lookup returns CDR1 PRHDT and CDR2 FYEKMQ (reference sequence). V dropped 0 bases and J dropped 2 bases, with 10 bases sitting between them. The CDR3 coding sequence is TGTGCCAGCAGCTTAGGACCTGCTCCCAACTATGGCTACACCTTC. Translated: CASSLGPAPNYGYTF.

The CDR3 DNA follows: TGTGCCAGCAGGAAAGGGGGAGGTATCGTCAATCAGCCCCAGCATTTT. Its translation is CASRKGGGIVNQPQHF. V is TRBV2 and J is TRBJ1-5, with D perhaps TRBD1 (6 bases). The V end lost 6 bases, the J end lost 3 bases, and 18 bases lay between the germline ends. There are 16 residues in the CDR3. From germline, CDR1 is SNHLY and CDR2 FYNNEI.

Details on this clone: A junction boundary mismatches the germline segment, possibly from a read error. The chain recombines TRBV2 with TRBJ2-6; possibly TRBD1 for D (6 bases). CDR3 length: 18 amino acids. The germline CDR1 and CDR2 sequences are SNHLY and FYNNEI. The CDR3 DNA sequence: TGTGCCAGCAGGGAAGGGGCAGGGGCTAACTCTGGGGCCAACGTCCTGACTTTC. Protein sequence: CASREGAGANSGANVLTF.

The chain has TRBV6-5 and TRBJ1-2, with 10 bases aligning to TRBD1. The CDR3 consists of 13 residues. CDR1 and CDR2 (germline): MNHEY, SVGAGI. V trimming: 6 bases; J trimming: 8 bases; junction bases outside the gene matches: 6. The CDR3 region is CASSLDRGRGYTF. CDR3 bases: TGTGCCAGCAGCTTAGACAGGGGGCGCGGCTACACCTTC.

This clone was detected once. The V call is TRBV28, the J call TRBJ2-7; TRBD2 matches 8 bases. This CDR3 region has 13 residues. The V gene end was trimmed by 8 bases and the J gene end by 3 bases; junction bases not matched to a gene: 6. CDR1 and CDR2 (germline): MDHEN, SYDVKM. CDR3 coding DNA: TGTGCCAGCTGTAGCGGGACGTACTACGAGCAGTACTTC. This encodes CASCSGTYYEQYF.

CDR3 DNA: TGCGCCAGCAGCCAACAATTTACCTCAGGGTCTTTATACAATGAGCAGTTCTTC. This codes for CASSQQFTSGSLYNEQFF. The V and J genes are TRBV4-3 and TRBJ2-1, with D maybe TRBD1 (5 bases). CDR1 and CDR2 (germline): LGHNA, YSLEER. With 2 bases removed from V and 4 bases from J, the gap between germline ends came to 21 bases. The CDR3 covers 18 residues.

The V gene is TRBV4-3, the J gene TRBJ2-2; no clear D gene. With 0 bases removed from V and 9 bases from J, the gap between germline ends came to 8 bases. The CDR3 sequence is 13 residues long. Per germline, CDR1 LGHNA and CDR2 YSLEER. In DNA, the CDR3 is TGCGCCAGCAGCCAAGATTCCAACCGGGAGCTGTTTTTT. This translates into CASSQDSNRELFF.

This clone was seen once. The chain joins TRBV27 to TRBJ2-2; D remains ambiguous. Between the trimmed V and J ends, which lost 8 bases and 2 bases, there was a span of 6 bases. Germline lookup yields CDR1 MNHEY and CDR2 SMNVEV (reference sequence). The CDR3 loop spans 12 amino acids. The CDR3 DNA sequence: TGTGCCAGCCAATCAAACACCGGGGAGCTGTTTTTT. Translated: CASQSNTGELFF.

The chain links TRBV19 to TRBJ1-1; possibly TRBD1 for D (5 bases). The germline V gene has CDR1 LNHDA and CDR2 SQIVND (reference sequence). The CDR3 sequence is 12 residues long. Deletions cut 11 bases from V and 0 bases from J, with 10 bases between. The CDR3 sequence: CAVRGVNTEAFF. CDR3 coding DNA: TGTGCCGTTAGGGGTGTGAACACTGAAGCTTTCTTT.

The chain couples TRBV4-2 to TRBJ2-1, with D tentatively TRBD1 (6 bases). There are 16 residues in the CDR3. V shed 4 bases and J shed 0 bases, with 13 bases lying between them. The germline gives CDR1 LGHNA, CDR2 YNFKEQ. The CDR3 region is CASSPRADSSYNEQFF. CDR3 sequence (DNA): TGTGCCAGCAGCCCTCGAGCGGACAGCTCCTACAATGAGCAGTTCTTC.

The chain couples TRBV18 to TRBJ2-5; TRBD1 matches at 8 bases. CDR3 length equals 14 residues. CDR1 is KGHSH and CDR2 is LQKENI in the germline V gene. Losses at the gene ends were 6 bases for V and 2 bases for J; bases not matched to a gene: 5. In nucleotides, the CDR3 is TGTGCCAGCTCGGAGGACAGGGTGCAAGAGACCCAGTACTTC. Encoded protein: CASSEDRVQETQYF.

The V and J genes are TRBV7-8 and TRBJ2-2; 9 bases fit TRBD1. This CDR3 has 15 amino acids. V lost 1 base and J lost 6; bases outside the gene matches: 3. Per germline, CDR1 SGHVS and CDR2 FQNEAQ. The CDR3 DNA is TGTGCCAGCAGCTTAGACAGGGGGCCTCCCGGGGAGCTGTTTTTT. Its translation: CASSLDRGPPGELFF.

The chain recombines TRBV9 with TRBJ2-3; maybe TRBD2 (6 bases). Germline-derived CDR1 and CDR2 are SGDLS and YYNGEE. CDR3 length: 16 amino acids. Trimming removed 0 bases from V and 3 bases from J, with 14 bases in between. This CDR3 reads CASSVASLATTDTQYF. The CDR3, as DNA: TGTGCCAGCAGCGTAGCATCCCTAGCGACTACAGATACGCAGTATTTT. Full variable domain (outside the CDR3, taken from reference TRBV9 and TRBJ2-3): DSGVTQTPKHLITATGQRVTLRCSPRSGDLSVYWYQQSLDQGLQFLIQYYNGEERAKGNILERFSAQQFPDLHSELNLSSLELGDSALYFCASSVASLATTDTQYFGPGTRLTVL.

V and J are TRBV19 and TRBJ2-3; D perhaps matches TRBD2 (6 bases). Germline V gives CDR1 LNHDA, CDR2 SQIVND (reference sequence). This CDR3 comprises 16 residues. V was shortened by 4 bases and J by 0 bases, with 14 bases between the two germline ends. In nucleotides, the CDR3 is TGTGCCAGTAGTAAGGGTCCTAGCGACAGCACAGATACGCAGTATTTT. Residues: CASSKGPSDSTDTQYF.